This TCR beta chain emerged from a study of blood T cell repertoires in COVID-19. At the level of the study: Donors in the United States, Italy and Spain gave samples during acute or convalescent COVID-19.

Original processing methods: Estimated nucleated cell counts came from reference gene primer amplification. Sequencing used immunoSEQ multiplex PCR; TCRdb keeps in-frame clones, though not all of them. V and J calls plus clone size are reproduced from that table; the DNA served to infer D and trimming. The data show approximately 200,000 clones, with more than 75% seen just once and roughly 18% held by the top ten. The junction had 7 bases not matched to a gene; V was cut back by 0 bases and J by 8 bases. Looked up from germline, CDR1 is SGHNT and CDR2 is YYREEE (reference sequence). The CDR3 is 15 amino acids. Seattle patients were enrolled during active infection and followed longitudinally.

The TCR sequence derives from a person aged 70 to 85 with COVID-19, enrolled during active disease. The sequencing sample was made of peripheral blood. V is TRBV5-4 and J is TRBJ2-1; 8 bases fit TRBD2. CDR3 in amino acids: CASSLAAAGDYEQFF. The CDR3 DNA follows: TGTGCCAGCAGCTTGGCTGCAGCGGGAGACTATGAGCAGTTCTTC.